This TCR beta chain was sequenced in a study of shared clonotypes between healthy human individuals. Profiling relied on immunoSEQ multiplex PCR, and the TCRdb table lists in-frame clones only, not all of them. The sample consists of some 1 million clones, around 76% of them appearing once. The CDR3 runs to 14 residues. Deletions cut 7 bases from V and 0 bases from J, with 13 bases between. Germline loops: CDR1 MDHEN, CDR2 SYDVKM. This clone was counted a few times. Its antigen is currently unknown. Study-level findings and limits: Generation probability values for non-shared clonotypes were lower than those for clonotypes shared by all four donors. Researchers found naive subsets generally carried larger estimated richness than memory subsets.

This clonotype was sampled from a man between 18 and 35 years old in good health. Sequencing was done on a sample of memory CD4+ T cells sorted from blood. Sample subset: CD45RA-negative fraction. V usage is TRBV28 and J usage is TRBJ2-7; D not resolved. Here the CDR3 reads CASTPLLGSYEQYF. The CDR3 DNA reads TGTGCCAGCACCCCGCTCCTGGGCTCCTACGAGCAGTACTTC.